The clone carrying this T cell receptor (beta chain) was picked up many times. This sample is part of a study of T cells in Graves' hyperthyroidism and ophthalmopathy. This CDR3 region has 14 residues. Germline V gene lookup returns CDR1 MDHEN and CDR2 SYDVKM. J lost 7 bases, V lost 2 bases, and 7 bases had no gene match. TCR beta CDR3 sequences were amplified from RNA transcripts. The study used the HTBI primer set for a first-round RT-PCR of the TCR CDR3. TCRdb independently ran MiXCR on the multiplex PCR reads; one entry per CDR3 protein. The repertoire holds fewer than 250,000 distinct CDR3 sequences, with roughly 15% as singletons.

The sample comprised blood. The chain has TRBV28 and TRBJ1-1, with TRBD1 matching 7 bases. The clonotype comes from a woman in her late teens or twenties with Graves' ophthalmopathy. CDR3 in amino acids: CASSLGQDVGEAFF. CDR3 nucleotide sequence: TGTGCCAGCAGTTTAGGACAGGATGTTGGTGAAGCTTTCTTT.